Sequencing of this T cell receptor beta chain was carried out in a study of identical twins. General observations from the study: Invariant cells of the MAIT and iNKT types might have partly distorted the zero-insertion analyses. Shared out-of-frame alpha sequences (those common to twins) showed excess low generation probability. Conclusions were based on cross-sectional statistical analysis, without following the same donors.

In this sample, this clonotype turned up a few times. The target antigen is unknown. The CDR3 runs 18 residues. The germline gives CDR1 MGHRA, CDR2 YSYEKL. V shed 3 bases and J shed 2 bases, with 20 bases lying between them. A universal primer site was incorporated via template switching, and the cDNA contained unique molecular identifiers. MiXCR, applied by TCRdb to the 5' RACE reads, yields one record per CDR3 protein. This sample yields around 530,000 distinct CDR3 sequences, of which nearly 15% are seen a single time; roughly 0.46% belongs to the top ten. These data also featured in a second study, about yellow fever vaccine responses in identical twins.

Input material: CD4+ T cells sorted from blood. This chain connects TRBV4-1 to TRBJ2-1; D might be TRBD2 (6 bases). The sequence was obtained from a woman between 18 and 29 years old in good health. The DNA for the CDR3 is TGCGCCAGCAGCCACCCCTCATGGGGTAGCGGAACCTACAATGAGCAGTTCTTC. It is translated as CASSHPSWGSGTYNEQFF.